A selection of T cell receptor beta chains follows, all from one sample in a study of T-cell memory formation after mild COVID-19. TCRdb re-called the 5' RACE reads through MiXCR, storing one row per CDR3 protein. The table shows 300,000 to 400,000 distinct CDR3 sequences, with 13% to 15% occurring only once. Specimen: PBMCs or a T cell subset sorted from them (not recorded which). The receptors were gathered from a man aged 18 to 29 who had mild COVID-19 (a few samples of this study predate the infection). Cell type and time point are not known. Both conserved end residues are part of each CDR3. The order of the fields is V gene, J gene, clone size, D gene, CDR3 protein, CDR3 DNA. The D gene is left open where the match is weak. Size values are once, few and many counts, or a class for expanded clones, and some rows have none.

TRBV6-6,TRBJ1-2,few,NA,CASSYGHPPNYGYTF,TGTGCCAGCAGTTACGGCCACCCTCCCAACTATGGCTACACCTTC
TRBV25-1,TRBJ1-3,NA,NA,CASSTGGFGNTIYF,TGTGCCAGCAGTACGGGGGGTTTCGGAAACACCATATATTTT
TRBV7-2,TRBJ2-3,once,NA,CASSVPSGDTQYF,TGTGCCAGCAGCGTCCCCTCGGGGGATACGCAGTATTTT
TRBV23-1,TRBJ2-2,NA,NA,CASSFLDRHSTGELFF,TGCGCCAGCAGTTTCTTGGACAGACACTCCACCGGGGAGCTGTTTTTT
TRBV4-3,TRBJ1-2,many,NA,CASSHEQGYYGYTF,TGCGCCAGCAGCCACGAACAGGGCTACTATGGCTACACCTTC
TRBV5-6,TRBJ2-5,NA,TRBD1,CASRLGQGKTQYF,TGTGCCAGCAGGCTGGGACAGGGAAAGACCCAGTACTTC
TRBV28,TRBJ2-1,NA,TRBD1,CASNRGYPRAVPHNEQFF,TGTGCCAGCAACAGGGGCTACCCGAGGGCCGTCCCACACAATGAGCAGTTCTTC
TRBV5-1,TRBJ2-3,many,NA,CASSSRAGTDTQYF,TGCGCCAGCAGCTCTCGGGCAGGAACAGATACGCAGTATTTT
TRBV12-3/TRBV12-4,TRBJ2-3,NA,NA,CASSLFRAAQYF,TGTGCCAGCAGTTTGTTTCGGGCGGCGCAGTATTTT
TRBV20-1,TRBJ2-1,NA,TRBD2,CSAWTSGGSYNEQFF,TGCAGTGCGTGGACTAGCGGGGGGTCTTACAATGAGCAGTTCTTC
TRBV4-1,TRBJ1-5,NA,NA,CASSDTPAGAEQPQHF,TGCGCCAGCAGCGACACCCCTGCGGGGGCAGAGCAGCCCCAGCATTTT